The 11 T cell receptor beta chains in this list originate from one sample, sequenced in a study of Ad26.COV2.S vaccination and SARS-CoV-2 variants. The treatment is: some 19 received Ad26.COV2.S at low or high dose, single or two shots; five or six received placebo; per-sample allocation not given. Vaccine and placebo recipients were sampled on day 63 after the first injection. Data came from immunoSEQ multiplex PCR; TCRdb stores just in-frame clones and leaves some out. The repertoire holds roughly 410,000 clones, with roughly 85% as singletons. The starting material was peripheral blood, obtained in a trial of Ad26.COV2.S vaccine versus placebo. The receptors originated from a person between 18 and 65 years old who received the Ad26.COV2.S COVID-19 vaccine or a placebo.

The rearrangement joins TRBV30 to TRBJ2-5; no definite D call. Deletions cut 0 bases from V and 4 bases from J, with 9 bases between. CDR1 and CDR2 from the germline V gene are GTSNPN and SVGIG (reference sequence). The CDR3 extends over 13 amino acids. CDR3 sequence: CAWSVMEGETQYF. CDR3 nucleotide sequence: TGTGCCTGGAGTGTAATGGAAGGAGAGACCCAGTACTTC.

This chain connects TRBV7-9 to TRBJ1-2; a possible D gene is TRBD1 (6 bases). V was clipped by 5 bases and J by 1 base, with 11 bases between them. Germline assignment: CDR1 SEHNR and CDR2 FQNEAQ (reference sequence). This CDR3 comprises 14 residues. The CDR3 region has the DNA TGTGCCAGCAGCCGAAGGACAGATAACTATGGCTACACCTTC. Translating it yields CASSRRTDNYGYTF.

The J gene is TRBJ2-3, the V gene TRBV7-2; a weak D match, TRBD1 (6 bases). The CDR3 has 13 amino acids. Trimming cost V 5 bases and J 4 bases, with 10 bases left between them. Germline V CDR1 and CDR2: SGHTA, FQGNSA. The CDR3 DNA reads TGTGCCAGCAGCATACAGGGCGCAGATACGCAGTATTTT. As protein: CASSIQGADTQYF.

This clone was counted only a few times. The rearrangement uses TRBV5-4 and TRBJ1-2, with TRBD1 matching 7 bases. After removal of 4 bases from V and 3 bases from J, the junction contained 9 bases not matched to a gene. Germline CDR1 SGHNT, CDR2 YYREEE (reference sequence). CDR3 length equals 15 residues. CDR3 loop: CASSPSRDSYYGYTF. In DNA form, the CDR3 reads TGTGCCAGCAGCCCTTCCCGGGACAGCTACTATGGCTACACCTTC.

CDR3 in amino acids: CASSQGAPDSGNTIYF. The CDR3 DNA is TGCGCCAGCAGCCAAGGTGCACCAGACTCTGGAAACACCATATATTTT. This chain links TRBV4-1 with TRBJ1-3; D remains ambiguous. This CDR3 contains 16 residues. Trimming pared 1 base from V and 0 bases from J, leaving 10 bases between. The germline V gene has CDR1 MGHRA and CDR2 YSYEKL.

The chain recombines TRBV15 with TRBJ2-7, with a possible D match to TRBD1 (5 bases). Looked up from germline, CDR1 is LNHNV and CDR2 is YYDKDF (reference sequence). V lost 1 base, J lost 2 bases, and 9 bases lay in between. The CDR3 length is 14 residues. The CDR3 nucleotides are TGTGCCACCAGCAGAGGAGTCAGGGCCTACGAGCAGTACTTC. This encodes CATSRGVRAYEQYF.

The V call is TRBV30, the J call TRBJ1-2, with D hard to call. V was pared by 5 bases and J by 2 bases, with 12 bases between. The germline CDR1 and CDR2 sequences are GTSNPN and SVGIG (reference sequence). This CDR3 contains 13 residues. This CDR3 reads CAWALWQNYGYTF. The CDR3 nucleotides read TGTGCCTGGGCCTTGTGGCAAAACTATGGCTACACCTTC. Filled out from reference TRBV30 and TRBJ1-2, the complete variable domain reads SQTIHQWPATLVQPVGSPLSLECTVEGTSNPNLYWYRQAAGRGLQLLFYSVGIGQISSEVPQNLSASRPQDRQFILSSKKLLLSDSGFYLCAWALWQNYGYTFGSGTRLTVV.

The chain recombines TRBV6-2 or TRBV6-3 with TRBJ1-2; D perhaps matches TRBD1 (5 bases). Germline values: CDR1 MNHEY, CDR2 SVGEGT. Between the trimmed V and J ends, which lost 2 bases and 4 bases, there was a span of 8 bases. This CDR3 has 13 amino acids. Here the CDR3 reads CASSYGGVYGYTF. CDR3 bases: TGTGCCAGCAGTTACGGAGGGGTCTATGGCTACACCTTC.

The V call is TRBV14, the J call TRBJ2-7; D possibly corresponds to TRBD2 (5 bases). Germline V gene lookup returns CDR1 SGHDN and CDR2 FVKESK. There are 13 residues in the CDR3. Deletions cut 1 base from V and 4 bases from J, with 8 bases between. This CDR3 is CASSQGGLYEQYF. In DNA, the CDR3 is TGTGCCAGCAGCCAAGGAGGGTTGTACGAGCAGTACTTC.

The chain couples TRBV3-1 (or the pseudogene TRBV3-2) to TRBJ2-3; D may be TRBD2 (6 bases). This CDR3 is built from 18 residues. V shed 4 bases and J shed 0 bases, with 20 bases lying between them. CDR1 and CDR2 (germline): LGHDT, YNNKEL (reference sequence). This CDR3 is CASSPIGTARSSTDTQYF. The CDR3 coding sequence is TGTGCCAGCAGCCCTATAGGGACTGCTCGTTCTAGCACAGATACGCAGTATTTT.

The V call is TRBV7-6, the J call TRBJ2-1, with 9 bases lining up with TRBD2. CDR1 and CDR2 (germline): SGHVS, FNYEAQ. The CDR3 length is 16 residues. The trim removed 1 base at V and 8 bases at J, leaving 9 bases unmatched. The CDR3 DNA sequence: TGTGCCAGCAGCTTAGGAGGCGGGAGGGCCTTGGATGAGCAGTTCTTC. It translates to CASSLGGGRALDEQFF.